This record covers a single T cell receptor (beta chain). Its matching antigen is unknown. The junction had 9 bases not matched to a gene; V was cut back by 0 bases and J by 6 bases. The CDR3 sequence is 16 residues long. Germline V gene lookup returns CDR1 SGHRS and CDR2 YFSETQ. The treatment is: around 19 received Ad26.COV2.S at low or high dose, single or two shots; several received placebo; per-sample allocation not given. On day 63 after the first injection, vaccine and placebo recipients gave samples. Donation was by an adult aged 18-55 years who was in Boston. These data come from a study of Ad26.COV2.S vaccination and SARS-CoV-2 variants. Study-wide results and limits: Relative to placebo recipients, vaccine recipients exhibited elevated spike-specific TCR breadth. Non-spike TCR breadth did not differ much between vaccine and placebo recipients. It is possible that the TCR breadth and depth analyses underestimated the total T cell responses.

The data were produced by immunoSEQ multiplex PCR, yet TCRdb's version contains in-frame clones alone and is incomplete. Found here are hundreds of thousands of clones, 70% to 90% of them singletons; the top ten hold roughly 1.5%. This chain uses TRBV5-1 with TRBJ2-1, with 7 bases aligning to TRBD2. The source is a person aged 18-65 years who received the Ad26.COV2.S COVID-19 vaccine or a placebo. The sample was peripheral blood, taken in a trial of Ad26.COV2.S vaccine versus placebo. DNA for the CDR3: TGCGCCAGCAGCTTGGTAAGCGGGACCACTGCCAATGAGCAGTTCTTC. Amino acids: CASSLVSGTTANEQFF.